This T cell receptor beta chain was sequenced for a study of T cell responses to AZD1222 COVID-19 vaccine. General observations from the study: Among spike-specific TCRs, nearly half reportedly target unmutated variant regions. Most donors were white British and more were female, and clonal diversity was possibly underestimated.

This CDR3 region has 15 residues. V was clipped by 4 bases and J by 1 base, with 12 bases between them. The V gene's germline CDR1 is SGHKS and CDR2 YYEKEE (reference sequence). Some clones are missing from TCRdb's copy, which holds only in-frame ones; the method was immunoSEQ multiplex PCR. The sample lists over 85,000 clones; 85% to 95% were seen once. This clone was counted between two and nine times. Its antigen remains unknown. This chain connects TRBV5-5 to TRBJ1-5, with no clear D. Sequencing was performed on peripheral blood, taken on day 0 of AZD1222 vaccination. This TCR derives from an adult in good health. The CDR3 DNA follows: TGTGCCAGCAGCCAATACACGACAAGCAATCAGCCCCAGCATTTT. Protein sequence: CASSQYTTSNQPQHF.